This section outlines one T cell receptor (beta chain) sequence together with its context. This clone was detected only once. What antigen it recognizes has not been identified. No base qualities exist here, and no much larger clone lies one base off it. This specimen belongs to a study of T cell responses to AZD1222 COVID-19 vaccine (dated by TCRdb to the early 2020s). Broadly, across the study: AZD1222 recipients with second doses at about 4 weeks or about 12 weeks were pooled, because spike-specific TCR depth and breadth did not differ between schedules. A total of just over 230 trial participants underwent TCR sequencing, of whom nearly 210 received two doses of AZD1222 and approximately 25 received two doses of the MenACWY control vaccine. Trial participants were enrolled by age into 18-55, 56-69 and 70-plus year subgroups, with roughly 160, 29 and 62 TCR-sequenced participants respectively. Beyond this particular receptor, the publication reports: After two AZD1222 doses, both the breadth and the depth of spike-specific TCRs were significantly higher than at day 0 and than in MenACWY recipients. Reportedly, almost half of the unique spike-specific TCRs recognized epitopes lying outside the regions that are mutated in the B.1.351 and B.1.1.7 variants. Only six AZD1222 recipients were SARS-CoV-2 seropositive at baseline, limiting conclusions about previously exposed vaccinees. Most participants were white British and females outnumbered males, and the authors suggested that clonal diversity may have been underestimated. Because no day 14 peak-response samples were available, the repertoires could be characterized only after the peak T cell response. CD4 TCRs associated with the vaccine covered the entire spike protein, and the dominant responses were in regions 160-218 and 743-854. The 56-69-year group was small, and its depth increase did not reach significance, likely because of low power.

The CDR3 regions of human TCRbeta chains were analyzed by immunosequencing. Concerning the study's data processing: TCRs in the repertoires were compared against a reference library of SARS-CoV-2-specific TCRs that had been generated with the MIRA antigen-specificity platform. Breadth meant the fraction of unique TCRs that were SARS-CoV-2-associated, whereas depth meant the fraction of total T cells that were SARS-CoV-2-associated. Using the MIRA data, every spike-specific TCR was mapped to the spike region that the TCR reacted to and assigned to either a CD4 or a CD8 class. Log10-transformed breadth and depth values were compared by one-way ANOVA with Sidak's multiple comparisons tests. Here the immuneACCESS table is served through TCRdb, limited to in-frame sequences with V and J called. Missing clones are a known gap in these copies; in checked studies unresolved V genes cover under half, and the rest lacks a known reason. That table furnishes V, J and clone size, whereas the DNA furnished D and trimming. The sample table shows about 170,000 clones, and 80% to 95% are seen once. The top ten constitute about 3.9% of the sample.

The time point label here, explained by the study, means: baseline before first vaccination. The vaccinee samples were drawn from two UK trials, COV001 and COV002, one of which was a single-blind randomized controlled phase 2/3 trial testing AZD1222 (ChAdOx1 nCoV-19) in healthy adults. For TCRbeta chain sequencing, PBMC samples from trial participants were taken at day 0 and at day 28 after the second dose. The CDR3 goes from the cysteine to the phenylalanine over 12 residues. Here the CDR3 DNA is all that survives: 36 bases in frame from base 1. At the junction V is shortened by 10 bases and J by 4 bases, with 13 bases in between. The germline V gene provides CDR1 MRHNA and CDR2 SNTAGT.

This sequence was found in an adult in good health. The starting material was peripheral blood, obtained on day 0 of AZD1222 vaccination. The chain is assembled from TRBV6-4 and TRBJ1-1, with TRBD1 perhaps the D gene, on 5 matching bases. In nucleotides, the sequence is TGTGCCACCCGGGGACCTACCACTGAAGCTTTCTTT. Translation gives CATRGPTTEAFF.